The 8 T cell receptor beta chains presented below share a single source sample, sequenced in a study of cytotoxic CD8 clonotypes in ibrutinib-treated CLL. Measured with immunoSEQ multiplex PCR; TCRdb has only the in-frame clones, and not every one. The sample lists 110,000 or so clones, approximately 56% occurring once. The material sequenced was PBMCs, taken after 24 months of ibrutinib treatment. The receptors were gathered from a human donor with chronic lymphocytic leukemia.

This clone was counted between two and nine times. The gene calls are TRBV10-1 and TRBJ2-7; 7 bases match TRBD1. The CDR3 covers 15 residues. V gave up 2 bases and J gave up 2 bases; unmatched junction bases: 6. The germline gives CDR1 WNHNN, CDR2 SYGVQD (reference sequence). CDR3 coding DNA: TGCGCCAGCAGTGAGGACAGGGTCGGCGCCTACGAGCAGTACTTC. Its protein is CASSEDRVGAYEQYF.

The chain is built from TRBV10-2 and TRBJ2-5; 9 bases fit TRBD2. The CDR3 loop spans 16 amino acids. Trimming took 8 bases from V and 1 from J; bases not matched to a gene: 11. Germline CDR1 reads WSHSY; CDR2 reads SAAADI. Here the CDR3 DNA reads TGCGCCAGCGGACCCTGGGGCGGGGGGGCCCAAGAGACCCAGTACTTC. It encodes CASGPWGGGAQETQYF.

The chain has TRBV2 and TRBJ1-4; perhaps TRBD1 as D (5 bases). The V gene lost 1 base and the J gene lost 3 bases, with 9 bases spanning the gap. From germline, CDR1 is SNHLY and CDR2 FYNNEI. There are 15 residues in the CDR3. The CDR3, as DNA: TGTGCCAGCAGTGAAGATCGGGGACCTAATGAAAAACTGTTTTTT. Its translation is CASSEDRGPNEKLFF.

The V gene is TRBV5-1, the J gene TRBJ2-3; the D is unclear. Germline V gene lookup returns CDR1 SGHRS and CDR2 YFSETQ. This CDR3 region has 16 residues. V was shortened by 1 base and J by 2 bases, with 14 bases between the two germline ends. The CDR3 nucleotides are TGCGCCAGCAGCTTGCTTCAAACTCGTACCACAGATACGCAGTATTTT. The encoded protein is CASSLLQTRTTDTQYF.

The V and J genes are TRBV18 and TRBJ2-2, with 9 bases identical to TRBD1. The CDR3 loop spans 16 amino acids. V lost 2 bases to trimming and J lost 6 bases; unmatched junction nucleotides: 7. CDR1 and CDR2 (germline): KGHSH, LQKENI. The chain's CDR3 is CASSPGQGLSSGELFF. Here the CDR3 DNA reads TGTGCCAGCTCACCAGGACAGGGGTTATCGTCCGGGGAGCTGTTTTTT.

This clone was seen a handful of times. The chain has TRBV7-3 and TRBJ2-3; D is possibly TRBD1 (6 bases). Trimming took 2 bases from V and 4 from J, leaving 13 bases between them. The CDR3 runs 15 residues. The V gene's germline CDR1 is SGHTA and CDR2 FQGTGA. The CDR3 DNA reads TGTGCCAGCAGCTTAGGGCAGGGGCACGCAGATACGCAGTATTTT. Translating gives CASSLGQGHADTQYF.

The chain is built from TRBV5-1 and TRBJ2-7; 8 nucleotides agree with TRBD2. V lost 3 bases, J lost 3 bases, and 5 bases stayed unmatched. CDR1 is SGHRS, CDR2 YFSETQ, per germline. This CDR3 comprises 14 residues. The CDR3 coding sequence is TGCGCCAGCAGCTCCTTTACTAGCGGCTACGAGCAGTACTTC. This sequence encodes CASSSFTSGYEQYF.

The chain links TRBV28 to TRBJ2-3, with D perhaps matching TRBD1 (6 bases). Germline V CDR1 and CDR2: MDHEN, SYDVKM. Trimming took off 8 bases at V and 5 bases at J, with 17 bases between the two ends. This CDR3 contains 14 residues. CDR3 coding DNA: TGTGCCAGCGTTCCGGCAGGGGTGGAAGATACGCAGTATTTT. This translates into CASVPAGVEDTQYF.